This TCR beta chain was identified in a study of T cells in Graves' hyperthyroidism and ophthalmopathy. In the study overall: Pretreatment peripheral blood was obtained at initial diagnosis.

Germline loops: CDR1 MDHEN, CDR2 SYDVKM. The CDR3 sequence is 12 residues long. V dropped 5 bases and J dropped 4 bases, with 9 bases sitting between them. The patients, who ranged from 18 to 65 in age, presented with newly diagnosed hyperthyroidism lasting under 2 months. Criteria for exclusion of patients were uncontrolled infection, other autoimmune disease, pregnancy or lactation. Orbital computed tomography, thyroid ultrasound, serum thyroxine and TRAb, and clinical symptoms together informed the diagnoses. Amplified regions were TCR beta CDR3 sequences from RNA transcripts. Initially, a first-round RT-PCR of the TCR CDR3 employed the HTBI primer set. TCRdb re-derived calls from the multiplex PCR reads in MiXCR, one entry per CDR3 protein. The sample includes about 510,000 distinct CDR3 sequences, around 15% of them seen just once.

The rearrangement uses TRBV28 and TRBJ2-7; maybe TRBD2 (5 bases). The sequence was obtained from a woman aged 40 to 49 with Graves' hyperthyroidism. The sample taken for sequencing was blood. The CDR3 sequence is CASSPWEYEQYF. CDR3 DNA: TGTGCCAGCAGTCCCTGGGAGTACGAGCAGTACTTC. The full variable domain, rest sourced from reference TRBV28 and TRBJ2-7, is DVKVTQSSRYLVKRTGEKVFLECVQDMDHENMFWYRQDPGLGLRLIYFSYDVKMKEKGDIPEGYSVSREKKERFSLILESASTNQTSMYLCASSPWEYEQYFGPGTRLTVT.